This T cell receptor (beta chain) was retrieved from a study of read filtering for tumor transcriptome and immune sequencing. The wider study: By R-ISS, stages I, II and III held 8, 16 and 7 patients.

Molecular barcoded adaptors covering alpha/delta and beta/gamma chains were used on about 0.4 ug RNA. TCRdb reprocessed the reads with MiXCR, giving one entry per CDR3 protein. This table has about 48,000 distinct CDR3 sequences, around 19% appearing once. The CDR3 runs to 13 residues. V was cut by 6 bases and J by 3 bases, with 13 bases left in between. Germline V gene lookup returns CDR1 DFQATT and CDR2 SNEGSKA (reference sequence). This clonotype has just a few counts. Its antigen is still unknown. General study points: Dropping single-read clonotypes raised IR-seq and RNA-seq shared-clonotype correlation. In IR-seq, single-read clonotypes were approximately 83% of clonotypes but roughly 3.5% of reads. Even smaller IR-seq throughput identified most shared clonotypes.

Sequencing was done on a sample of a population of CD138-negative cells sorted from bone marrow. This TCR derives from a donor at least 40 years old with multiple myeloma. This sequence joins TRBV20-1 and TRBJ2-3; D not certain. CDR3 loop: CSAISGPTDTQYF. CDR3 nucleotide sequence: TGCAGTGCGATCTCTGGACCAACAGATACGCAGTATTTT.